Listed below are T cell receptor beta chains from one sample, sequenced in a study of patients and donors after allogeneic stem cell transplantation. TCRdb fed the RT-PCR reads into MiXCR, producing one record per CDR3 protein. Altogether roughly 140,000 distinct CDR3 sequences are present, 30% to 45% being singletons, with the ten largest covering 50%. The specimen was blood, either unsorted or a sorted T cell fraction (not recorded which). These receptors originate from a human donor who was either an allogeneic HSCT recipient or a stem cell or donor lymphocyte infusion donor (not recorded which). It is not recorded whose cells these are; they may come from a transplant donor. The CDR3 runs from the conserved cysteine through the conserved F or W.

TRBV18,TRBJ1-4,15,CASSPGDLFNEKLFF
TRBV7-9,TRBJ1-5,15,CASSLGGRLDQPQHF
TRBV7-2,TRBJ1-6,18,CASSLATVALEGNSPLHF
TRBV29-1,TRBJ2-1,13,CSVEGATYNEQFF
TRBV7-6,TRBJ1-4,15,CASSSARDRRGKLFF
TRBV4-3,TRBJ1-1,16,CASSQDMSSPNTEAFF
TRBV10-3,TRBJ2-7,15,CAISEGLAGSYEQYF
TRBV5-6,TRBJ1-2,13,CASSLLQIYGYTF
TRBV3-1,TRBJ2-2,15,CASSRGRAVRGELFF
TRBV18,TRBJ2-1,15,CASSPRGRPRNEQFF
TRBV10-3,TRBJ1-5,16,CAISDPSGTGDQPQHF
TRBV30,TRBJ2-3,15,CAWSLGLELTDTQYF
TRBV27,TRBJ1-3,15,CASSPQKGGGNTIYF
TRBV12-3/TRBV12-4,TRBJ2-2,15,CASSWDRGAPGELFF
TRBV7-2,TRBJ1-1,15,CASSPAGHANTEAFF
TRBV5-6,TRBJ2-1,15,CASSRTASSYNEQFF
TRBV12-3/TRBV12-4,TRBJ2-1,17,CASSFLAGGLGYNEQFF
TRBV11-2,TRBJ1-2,18,CASSSPTQGWGTNYGYTF
TRBV12-3/TRBV12-4,TRBJ1-3,14,CASSLAGVGNTIYF
TRBV24-1,TRBJ1-5,14,CATSGGVINQPQHF
TRBV4-3,TRBJ1-4,15,CASSQGDRGLEKLFF
TRBV7-9,TRBJ1-2,19,CASSFIVKAADPWGYGYTF
TRBV5-5,TRBJ1-5,16,CASSTSDRVADQPQHF
TRBV3-1,TRBJ1-6,16,CASNQGPATYNSPLHF
TRBV7-2,TRBJ1-6,16,CASSLGSRVYNSPLHF
TRBV12-3/TRBV12-4,TRBJ2-5,12,CASSPGEETQYF
TRBV10-3,TRBJ1-2,17,CAISRPRDRDINYGYTF
TRBV3-1,TRBJ1-4,14,CASSRGRLREKLFF
TRBV20-1,TRBJ2-1,15,CSARGLAGGHREQFF
TRBV12-3/TRBV12-4,TRBJ1-1,11,CASSFHTEAFF
TRBV10-3,TRBJ1-5,13,CAISRDSNQPQHF
TRBV4-3,TRBJ1-6,12,CASSQIPGPLHF
TRBV5-1,TRBJ1-5,15,CASRRDLQSNQPQHF
TRBV20-1,TRBJ1-4,15,CSARDAGVRVEKLFF
TRBV7-3,TRBJ1-1,13,CASMGWGSTEAFF
TRBV12-3/TRBV12-4,TRBJ1-2,17,CASSLSGRGPGNYGYTF
TRBV11-2,TRBJ2-1,12,CASSPTYNEQFF
TRBV7-2,TRBJ2-4,17,CASSWDGGLGAKNIQYF
TRBV9,TRBJ2-3,16,CASSVAGGGGTDTQYF
TRBV11-2,TRBJ2-3,11,CASSRSGTQYF
TRBV7-9,TRBJ1-3,14,CASPDEGTGNTIYF
TRBV5-1,TRBJ1-1,14,CASSLVPGNTEAFF
TRBV5-1,TRBJ2-2,15,CASSLFRANTGELFF
TRBV28,TRBJ1-5,14,CASSLLYSNQPQHF
TRBV11-2,TRBJ2-5,13,CASSSLEQETQYF
TRBV4-3,TRBJ1-2,16,CASSQDGAGGLYGYTF
TRBV6-5,TRBJ1-2,14,CASSYSQGYYGYTF
TRBV29-1,TRBJ1-2,12,CSVEVFGYGYTF
TRBV5-1,TRBJ2-7,17,CASSGTSGGDSSYEQYF
TRBV9,TRBJ1-5,15,CASSVAGDGNQPQHF
TRBV4-2,TRBJ1-6,17,CASSQLTQGPGNSPLHF
TRBV25-1,TRBJ1-1,14,CASSEKGRGTEAFF
TRBV28,TRBJ1-1,15,CASSLDGDMNTEAFF
TRBV7-8,TRBJ1-1,13,CASSLPTDTEAFF
TRBV10-3,TRBJ1-4,14,CATCSTTTDEKLFF
TRBV29-1,TRBJ1-5,14,CSVTYSGFNQPQHF
TRBV7-8,TRBJ2-3,15,CASSYRDRSTDTQYF